The present T cell receptor (beta chain) was sequenced within a study of glioma-infiltrating T cells after dendritic cell vaccination. The overall study: Post-vaccination tumor came from repeat resection after recurrence; four to six pre/post pairs existed.

Profiled with immunoSEQ multiplex PCR; TCRdb holds only in-frame clones, not every one. Of about 2,100 clones in the sample, about 80% are singletons; the top ten hold around 10%. Germline loops: CDR1 SEHNR, CDR2 FQNEAQ (reference sequence). This CDR3 contains 14 residues. Trimming stripped 2 bases from V and 0 bases from J, with 8 bases between. Time point specified: after dendritic cell vaccination, including at tumor progression/relapse. Dendritic cells derived from monocytes and pulsed with autologous tumor lysate formed the vaccine. Autologous tumor lysate-pulsed dendritic cell vaccination was given between the early 2000s and the early 2010s. All glioblastoma patients lacked an isocitrate dehydrogenase mutation.

This chain uses TRBV7-9 with TRBJ2-7, with D perhaps TRBD2 (5 bases). This TCR was sampled from a human donor with glioblastoma. The sequenced sample was tumor tissue, obtained after dendritic cell vaccination. CDR3 sequence reads: CASSLSAVSYEQYF. The CDR3 DNA reads TGTGCCAGCAGCTTATCAGCGGTCTCCTACGAGCAGTACTTC.